The clone carrying this T cell receptor (beta chain) was recorded a few times. Its antigen is not known. The data were taken from a study of CD8 T cells in ankylosing spondylitis. Findings and limits, study-wide: Certain motif variants had earlier appeared in reactive arthritis synovial fluid and blood. Significantly higher representation of disease-linked clones was reported for matched ankylosing spondylitis synovial fluid.

Using its own MiXCR run on the 5' RACE reads, TCRdb lists one record per CDR3 protein. This table holds under 450,000 distinct CDR3 sequences, approximately 22% found once. This receptor was taken from a male donor with ankylosing spondylitis or in good health (not recorded which). What was sequenced was blood, either unsorted or a sorted T cell fraction (not recorded which).

The CDR3 spells CASSLGQVQSPLHF. CDR3 nucleotide sequence: TGCGCCAGCAGCTTGGGACAGGTCCAGTCACCCCTCCACTTT. The chain employs TRBV5-1 and TRBJ1-6, with D possibly being TRBD1 (6 bases). Germline CDR1 is SGHRS and CDR2 is YFSETQ. The CDR3 contains 14 residues. Trimming stripped 0 bases from V and 10 bases from J, with 11 bases between.